Sequencing of this T cell receptor (beta chain) was carried out in a study of blood T cell repertoires in COVID-19. Study-level background: The samples span acute and convalescent COVID-19 from the United States, Italy and Spain. Sample material is recorded as cDNA or gDNA derived from T cells, B-cell-depleted T cells, or PBMCs.

In the authors' workflow: Reference gene primer amplification gave estimated nucleated cell counts. Libraries were prepared by immunoSEQ multiplex PCR; TCRdb keeps only in-frame clonotypes and omits some of them. That table supplies the V and J calls and clone size; D and trimming were determined from the DNA. The sample consists of about 120,000 clones, 76% of them appearing once. This clone has more than one count but fewer than ten. With 0 bases removed from V and 2 bases from J, the gap between germline ends came to 9 bases. Germline values: CDR1 SGHRS, CDR2 YFSETQ. The CDR3 spans 14 residues. The chain couples TRBV5-1 to TRBJ2-7, with a tentative D call TRBD1 (5 bases). The sample taken for sequencing was peripheral blood. The TCR was taken from a woman of 80 years or more with acute or convalescent COVID-19. CDR3 sequence: CASSLVVRAYEQYF. CDR3 sequence (DNA): TGCGCCAGCAGCTTGGTAGTCAGGGCCTACGAGCAGTACTTC.